This T cell receptor beta chain was retrieved from a study of metastatic and nonmetastatic thyroid tumors. As for the study in general: It was across blood and tumor or nodule tissue from malignant and benign thyroid patients that repertoires were compared. Overall study results and limits: Compared with benign nodules, malignant thyroid tumors were reported to have significantly higher TCR beta diversity in both blood and tumor.

In the original workflow: Using the CDR3 differences seen across clinicopathological groups, the authors built a distant-metastasis classifier for papillary thyroid cancer, which was meant to discriminate distant-metastatic patients. MiXCR re-clonotyped the PCR reads for TCRdb. Clone size and V and J calls follow TCRdb, not the original study. The repertoire includes some 15,000 clones, about 21% of them detected once, and roughly 13% sits in the top ten. The CDR3 has 14 amino acids. Trimming cost V 7 bases and J 9 bases; bases outside gene matches: 14. Germline V gives CDR1 MDHEN, CDR2 SYDVKM. Thyroid surgery had not been preceded by any treatment in any patient. Ten or more counts support this clone. Its specificity is not known.

Sequencing was done on a sample of blood. This TCR was sampled from a female donor with papillary thyroid cancer or a benign thyroid nodule (not recorded which). Some clones in this sample may be carry-over from other donors' samples. V and J are TRBV28 and TRBJ1-1; 7 positions agree with TRBD1. The CDR3 sequence is CASITQGGRPKAFF. Here the CDR3 DNA reads TGTGCCAGCATCACCCAGGGGGGTCGCCCCAAAGCTTTCTTT. The full variable domain, with the rest looked up from reference TRBV28 and TRBJ1-1, is DVKVTQSSRYLVKRTGEKVFLECVQDMDHENMFWYRQDPGLGLRLIYFSYDVKMKEKGDIPEGYSVSREKKERFSLILESASTNQTSMYLCASITQGGRPKAFFGQGTRLTVV.